This T cell receptor beta chain derives from a study of blood T cell repertoires in COVID-19 (TCRdb year 2020). About the study as a whole: Samples from collaborators originated in the United States, Italy and Spain and spanned both the acute and convalescent phases of COVID-19. The material from the prospective study consisted of cDNA or gDNA derived from T cells, B-cell-depleted T cells, or PBMCs. Subjects who had been exposed to COVID-19, were actively infected with it, or had recovered from it provided the deeply sampled blood TCRbeta repertoires that made up the dataset. A freely available public database, intended as a resource for researchers studying the immune response to SARS-CoV-2, is where the repertoires were released. The samples were drawn from two sources: the first 160 participants of the ongoing ImmuneRACE study, and 1,000 to 1,500 subjects contributed by 6 global collaborators. Nearly every sample came with metadata listing a de-identified subject ID, COVID-19 status, age in years and sex. Where HLA class I and class II types were available, the types were taken from metadata supplied by the sample provider, not from assay-based typing.

TCRbeta CDR3 regions were amplified from genomic DNA by means of the immunoSEQ Assay, a bias-controlled multiplex PCR. The authors processed their data as follows. The number of nucleated cells in each sample was estimated from the amplification of reference gene primers within the assay. To quantify the absolute abundance of each unique TCRbeta CDR3 rearrangement, sequence reads were collapsed and filtered. For each sample, productive Simpson clonality was calculated by taking the square root of Simpson's diversity index across productive rearrangements. TCRdb took over this immuneACCESS table, retaining in-frame rearrangements with V and J assigned. Such tables are incomplete; in checked studies, under half of the missing clones stem from an unresolved V gene, and the remainder is unexplained. Clone size and the V and J calls come from that table; the DNA yielded D and trimming. In all, the sample holds fewer than 30,000 clones, and 75% to 90% of those were seen once. Of the sample, roughly 9.1% is held by the ten largest clones.

This clone was seen more than once but under ten times. Its antigen target is currently unknown. No clone much larger than this one lies a single base away; base qualities are absent. Overall study outcomes, separate from this receptor: The quantity of clinical and demographic metadata differed by source and by participant and was supplied without curation.

The germline V gene gives CDR1 as SGHTS and CDR2 as YDEGEE. V is pared back by 2 bases and J by 3 bases, with 15 bases lying between the germline termini. The CDR3 covers 15 residues, taking in both the cysteine and the phenylalanine. The DNA shown is the 45-base CDR3, in frame from base 1. Whole blood was collected in K2EDTA tubes by collaborating institutions according to the institutions' own protocols. Collaborator samples were shipped for TCRbeta analysis as frozen whole blood, isolated PBMCs, or DNA extracted from either sample type. The chain was built from TRBV5-8 and TRBJ2-7; the D segment could be TRBD2, given 6 matching bases. The receptor's source is a man aged 55-75 years with acute or convalescent COVID-19. The sequenced material came from peripheral blood. The CDR3 protein is CASSFPGAGNYEQYF. The DNA sequence is TGTGCCAGCAGCTTTCCCGGGGCGGGAAACTACGAGCAGTACTTC.